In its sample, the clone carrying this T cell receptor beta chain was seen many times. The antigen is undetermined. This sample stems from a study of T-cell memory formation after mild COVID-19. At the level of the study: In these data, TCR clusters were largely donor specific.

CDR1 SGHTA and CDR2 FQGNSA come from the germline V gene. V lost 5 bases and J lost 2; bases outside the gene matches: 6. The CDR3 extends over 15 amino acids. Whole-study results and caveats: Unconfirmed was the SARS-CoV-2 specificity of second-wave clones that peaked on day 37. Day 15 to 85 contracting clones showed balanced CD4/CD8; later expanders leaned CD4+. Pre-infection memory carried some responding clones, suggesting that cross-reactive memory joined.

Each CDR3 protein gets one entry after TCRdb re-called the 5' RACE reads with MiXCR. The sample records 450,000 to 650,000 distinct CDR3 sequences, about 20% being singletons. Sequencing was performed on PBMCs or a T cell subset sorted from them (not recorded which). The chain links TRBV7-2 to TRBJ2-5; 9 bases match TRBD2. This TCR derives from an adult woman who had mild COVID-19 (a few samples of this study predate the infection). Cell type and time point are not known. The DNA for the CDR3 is TGTGCCAGCAGCGTCAGGCTAGCGGGGCAAGAGACCCAGTACTTC. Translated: CASSVRLAGQETQYF.